This T cell receptor beta chain came from a study of blood T cell repertoires in COVID-19. Overall study context: Sites in the United States, Italy and Spain provided acute and convalescent COVID-19 samples.

Clones were read by immunoSEQ multiplex PCR, and TCRdb kept only the in-frame ones, dropping some. The table lists hundreds of thousands of clones, approximately 88% of them singletons, with 5% to 6.5% in the top ten. CDR1 is ENHRY and CDR2 is SYGVKD in the germline V gene. Deletions cut 3 bases from V and 7 bases from J, with 12 bases between. The CDR3 covers 13 residues. This clone appeared a single time. In Seattle, patients joined the study during active infection and were tracked longitudinally. The clonotype comes from a woman under 40 with COVID-19, enrolled during active disease. The specimen was peripheral blood. This sequence joins TRBV10-3 and TRBJ1-2; a weak D match, TRBD1 (5 bases). The CDR3 bases are TGTGCCATCAGTGATCGGCAGGGCATTGGCTACACCTTC. This encodes CAISDRQGIGYTF.